This is a list of T cell receptor beta chains from one sample in a study of blood T cell repertoires in COVID-19. Profiled with immunoSEQ multiplex PCR; TCRdb holds only in-frame clones, not every one. The table shows roughly 220,000 clones, with 80% to 90% occurring only once. Sequencing input: PBMCs or T cells enriched from blood (not recorded which). The receptors derive from a woman aged 50 to 65 with acute COVID-19. Both conserved end residues are part of each CDR3.

V	J	length	CDR3
TRBV5-4	TRBJ2-3	15	CASSVSGSDTDTQYF
TRBV7-6	TRBJ2-5	14	CASSLRDRWETQYF
TRBV5-1	TRBJ2-1	15	CASSLSGSTYNEQFF
TRBV5-4	TRBJ2-2	15	CASSARTDGTGELFF
TRBV19	TRBJ1-5	13	CASSIQDNQPQHF
TRBV6-2/TRBV6-3	TRBJ2-5	16	CASSKGDRTFQETQYF
TRBV5-1	TRBJ2-7	13	CASRVTGCYEQYF
TRBV14	TRBJ1-4	16	CASSPIVDRLQEKLFF
TRBV27	TRBJ1-6	14	CASTLQGDSSPLHF
TRBV19	TRBJ2-4	21	CASSINRLAGGRGLAKNIQYF
TRBV27	TRBJ1-5	15	CASSFQASSNQPQHF
TRBV3-1/TRBV3-2	TRBJ2-6	17	CASSQVRGASGANVLTF
TRBV7-9	TRBJ2-7	13	CASSLAGPYEQYF
TRBV5-4	TRBJ2-5	15	CASSSKGLAGETQYF
TRBV2	TRBJ2-2	14	CASTNLQGSGELFF
TRBV27	TRBJ1-4	14	CASRPLATNEKLFF
TRBV19	TRBJ2-3	16	CASSPTGTGRTDTQYF
TRBV5-4	TRBJ1-2	12	CASSLARQGYTF
TRBV9	TRBJ1-1	15	CASSMGHTRNTEAFF
TRBV28	TRBJ1-3	14	CASTSASSGNTIYF
TRBV6-5	TRBJ2-5	13	CASSLTGEETQYF
TRBV30	TRBJ1-5	16	CAWSVGARPHLPPQHF
TRBV19	TRBJ2-3	15	CASSGTSGITDTQYF
TRBV6-5	TRBJ2-7	14	CASRIDGGTYEQYF
TRBV28	TRBJ2-1	15	CASSAGTGSYNEQFF
TRBV6-5	TRBJ2-5	14	CASSYSGQGETQYF
TRBV11-1	TRBJ2-2	15	CASSLLGKNTGELFF
TRBV4-1	TRBJ1-1	17	CASSQGGKGRRGTEAFF
TRBV6-1	TRBJ2-7	13	CASSEIRAYEQYF
TRBV5-1	TRBJ1-1	15	CASSFTGTTGTEAFF
TRBV7-9	TRBJ2-3	16	CASSPRAGGFTDTQYF
TRBV28	TRBJ2-7	19	CASSLVFSGLAGGALEQYF
TRBV7-2	TRBJ2-7	15	CASSLDLGERDEQYF
TRBV5-6	TRBJ2-7	17	CASSFFIKGLAPYEQYF
TRBV3-1/TRBV3-2	TRBJ1-2	14	CASSHRGREDGYTF
TRBV30	TRBJ2-4	17	CAWSEPDFKLAKNIQYF
TRBV7-8	TRBJ1-5	14	CASSLAGAYQPQHF
TRBV7-3	TRBJ2-2	13	CASSSGVAGELFF
TRBV28	TRBJ2-7	14	CASSLRVSSYEQYF
TRBV5-1	TRBJ2-7	17	CASSIISGGTRSYEQYF
TRBV7-8	TRBJ1-2	16	CASSLAAGPSGYGYTF
TRBV5-5	TRBJ2-7	17	CASSLVGQGSPYYEQYF
TRBV29-1	TRBJ2-3	12	CSVDRAGGTQYF
TRBV5-6	TRBJ1-4	15	CASSRRTSGGEKLFF
TRBV6-6	TRBJ2-3	13	CASELGGTDTQYF
TRBV5-8	TRBJ1-3	15	CASSLRGSSGNTIYF
TRBV29-1	TRBJ1-5	12	CSVGTGNQPQHF
TRBV19	TRBJ2-1	16	CASSSTGTSGSDEQFF
TRBV25-1	TRBJ2-3	17	CASSEMTGNPHTDTQYF
TRBV12-3/TRBV12-4	TRBJ1-1	12	CASSPTFWEAFF
TRBV30	TRBJ2-5	15	CAWSPRSVAGETQYF
TRBV5-1	TRBJ2-4	15	CASSWDGTGGNIQYF
TRBV5-1	TRBJ2-7	16	CASRTGTGSPTHEQYF
TRBV9	TRBJ2-7	15	CASSVTFGQNYEQYF